The entry below gives a single T cell receptor (beta chain) sequence along with its context. What it binds is not known. Germline-derived CDR1 and CDR2 are MGHRA and YSYEKL. The CDR3 totals 15 residues. V shed 2 bases and J shed 3 bases, with 13 bases lying between them. The data are from a study of Tregs in tolerant kidney transplant recipients. The table came from immunoSEQ multiplex PCR; TCRdb's copy has only in-frame clones and leaves some out. The sample holds about 46,000 clones, about 89% seen once. CD4+CD25+CD127- Tregs, CD4+CD25- non-Tregs, CD4 and CD8 cells were sorted. Before regulatory T cell sorting, thawed PBMCs rested overnight at 37°C in around 180 IU/ml IL-2. Findings and limits, study-wide: Biological reproducibility was not directly addressed, but technical replication error appeared minimal.

The chain recombines TRBV4-1 with TRBJ1-1; D is uncertain. The clonotype comes from a human donor in good health. The specimen was Tregs from blood. DNA for the CDR3: TGCGCCAGCAGCCAATCGCCGTTCAAGTACACTGAAGCTTTCTTT. This codes for CASSQSPFKYTEAFF.